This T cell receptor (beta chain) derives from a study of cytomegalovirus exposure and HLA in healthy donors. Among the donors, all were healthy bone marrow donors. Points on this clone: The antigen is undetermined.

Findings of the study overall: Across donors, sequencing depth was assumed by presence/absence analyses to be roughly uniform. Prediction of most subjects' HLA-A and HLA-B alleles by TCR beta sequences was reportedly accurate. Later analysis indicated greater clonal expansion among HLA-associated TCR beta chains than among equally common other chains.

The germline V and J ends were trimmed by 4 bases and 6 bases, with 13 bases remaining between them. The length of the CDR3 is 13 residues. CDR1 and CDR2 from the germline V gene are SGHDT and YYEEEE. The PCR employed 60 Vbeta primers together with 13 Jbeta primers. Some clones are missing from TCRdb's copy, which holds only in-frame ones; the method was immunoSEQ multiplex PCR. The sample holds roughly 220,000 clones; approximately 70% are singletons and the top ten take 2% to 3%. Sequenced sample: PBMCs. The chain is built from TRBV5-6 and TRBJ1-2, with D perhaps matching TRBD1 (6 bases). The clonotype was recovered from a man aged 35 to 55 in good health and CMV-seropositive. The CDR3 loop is CASSVQGQDGYTF. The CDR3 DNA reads TGTGCCAGCAGCGTACAGGGTCAAGATGGCTACACCTTC.